Only a few counts were recorded for the clone carrying this T cell receptor beta chain. Its antigen is not identified. What was amplified from RNA transcripts were TCR beta CDR3 regions. The study used the HTBI primer set for a first-round RT-PCR of the TCR CDR3. TCRdb redid the calling of the multiplex PCR reads with MiXCR, one entry per CDR3 protein. The data hold 480,000 or so distinct CDR3 sequences, with 46% observed a single time. The sample belongs to a study of T cells in Graves' hyperthyroidism and ophthalmopathy. Trimming left V 5 bases short and J 10 bases short, with 15 bases between. The CDR3 is 13 residues long. CDR1 SGHTA and CDR2 FQGTGA come from the germline V gene. Study-wide points: Ophthalmopathy could be told apart from stable hyperthyroidism with a 13 V-J model.

Sequencing was carried out using peripheral blood or thyroid tissue (not recorded which). The TCR comes from an adult woman with Graves' disease, either hyperthyroidism or ophthalmopathy (not recorded which). The chain employs TRBV7-3 and TRBJ2-1; a weak D match, TRBD2 (6 bases). DNA of the CDR3: TGTGCCAGCAGCCAAACGTGGGGGGTGGAGCAGTTCTTC. Translation: CASSQTWGVEQFF.